These T cell receptor beta chains were read from a single sample in a study of blood T cell repertoires in COVID-19. Assay used: immunoSEQ multiplex PCR; TCRdb lists only in-frame clones, some missing. This sample has about 480,000 clones, with roughly nine tenths found just once. The specimen was peripheral blood. These receptors originate from a man aged 18 to 29 with COVID-19, enrolled during active disease. Each CDR3 is given with its conserved first and last residue. D genes are given only for firm matches. Size is omitted from some rows. Given values are once, few, many or a class for expanded clones.

NA,TRBJ1-1,TRBD1,TRBV2,CASRAGTGSINTEAFF,TGTGCCAGCAGAGCCGGGACAGGGTCCATCAACACTGAAGCTTTCTTT
NA,TRBJ2-7,NA,TRBV5-4,CASSLVAGSYEQYF,TGTGCCAGCAGCTTGGTTGCGGGGTCCTACGAGCAGTACTTC
once,TRBJ2-7,NA,TRBV29-1,CSGVGELEQYF,TGCAGCGGTGTCGGGGAGCTCGAGCAGTACTTC
NA,TRBJ1-5,NA,TRBV6-4,CASSGPHRSDSNQPQHF,TGTGCCAGCAGTGGGCCCCACAGGTCCGATAGCAATCAGCCCCAGCATTTT
NA,TRBJ2-5,NA,TRBV24-1,CATSTTGSETQYF,TGTGCCACCAGTACAACGGGGTCAGAGACCCAGTACTTC
NA,TRBJ2-3,TRBD2,TRBV10-3,CAISEGGSGGALDTQYF,TGTGCCATCAGTGAAGGTGGTAGCGGGGGGGCCTTAGATACGCAGTATTTT
NA,TRBJ2-7,NA,TRBV4-1,CASSQDTSYEQYF,TGCGCCAGCAGCCAAGATACCAGCTACGAGCAGTACTTC
few,TRBJ1-6,NA,TRBV5-1,CASRRNSLDSPLHF,TGCGCCAGCAGGCGTAATTCACTGGATTCACCCCTCCACTTT
few,TRBJ2-2,NA,TRBV4-1,CASSLGQNTGELFF,TGCGCCAGCAGCCTTGGACAGAACACCGGGGAGCTGTTTTTT
NA,TRBJ1-1,NA,TRBV30,CAYGGELNTEAFF,TGTGCCTATGGGGGGGAATTGAACACTGAAGCTTTCTTT
once,TRBJ1-3,NA,TRBV9,CASSVEASVNTIYF,TGTGCCAGCAGCGTAGAAGCTTCTGTAAACACCATATATTTT
NA,TRBJ2-5,NA,TRBV7-6,CASSQWEEKETQYF,TGTGCCAGCAGCCAATGGGAGGAAAAAGAGACCCAGTACTTC
NA,TRBJ2-7,TRBD1,TRBV13,CASSQGQPQREQYF,TGTGCCAGCAGCCAGGGACAGCCGCAACGCGAGCAGTACTTC
NA,TRBJ2-7,NA,TRBV5-1,CASSFTGYEQYF,TGCGCCAGCAGCTTTACAGGTTACGAGCAGTACTTC
NA,TRBJ1-6,NA,TRBV30,CAWSENRVSPLHF,TGTGCCTGGAGTGAAAACAGGGTTTCACCCCTCCACTTT
NA,TRBJ2-5,NA,TRBV7-9,CASSLRGLGQETQYF,TGTGCCAGCAGCCTGCGGGGGCTGGGCCAAGAGACCCAGTACTTC
NA,TRBJ1-6,TRBD1,TRBV2,CASTDRGGSPLHF,TGTGCCAGCACGGACAGGGGAGGCTCACCCCTCCACTTT
once,TRBJ2-1,NA,TRBV30,CAWSLGRARNEQFF,TGTGCCTGGAGCTTGGGCAGGGCTCGCAATGAGCAGTTCTTC
NA,TRBJ2-1,NA,TRBV7-9,CASSLEMGISSYNEQFF,TGTGCCAGCAGCTTAGAAATGGGCATTTCCTCCTACAATGAGCAGTTCTTC
NA,TRBJ1-5,TRBD1,TRBV6-1,CASSEGYRDRVSTQPQHF,TGTGCCAGCAGTGAAGGGTACCGGGACAGGGTTTCGACTCAGCCCCAGCATTTT
NA,TRBJ1-6,TRBD1,TRBV19,CASTRGDRNSPLHF,TGTGCCAGTACCAGGGGGGACAGGAATTCACCCCTCCACTTT
NA,TRBJ2-7,TRBD1,TRBV24-1,CATSDSRGTIYEQYF,TGTGCCACCAGTGATTCCAGGGGGACAATCTACGAGCAGTACTTC
NA,TRBJ2-2,TRBD1,TRBV10-3,CAISESTGVNTGELFF,TGTGCCATCAGTGAGTCTACAGGGGTTAACACCGGGGAGCTGTTTTTT
NA,TRBJ2-2,TRBD2,TRBV10-3,CAISDVAGHANTGELFF,TGTGCCATCAGTGACGTAGCGGGGCACGCGAACACCGGGGAGCTGTTTTTT
NA,TRBJ1-2,NA,TRBV7-9,CASSVYSGPLNYGYTF,TGTGCCAGCAGCGTTTATTCAGGGCCCCTAAACTATGGCTACACCTTC
NA,TRBJ2-7,NA,TRBV6-1,CASSEAPIRVLYEQYF,TGTGCCAGCAGTGAAGCCCCGATCCGAGTTCTATACGAGCAGTACTTC
NA,TRBJ2-1,TRBD2,TRBV7-9,CASSSRFTSGSSYNEQFF,TGTGCCAGCAGCTCAAGATTTACTAGCGGAAGCTCCTACAATGAGCAGTTCTTC
NA,TRBJ2-1,TRBD2,TRBV19,CASSSGFRAGDNEQFF,TGTGCCAGTAGTTCAGGGTTTAGAGCGGGGGACAATGAGCAGTTCTTC
NA,TRBJ1-1,TRBD1,TRBV11-2,CASSLDLIQGGNTEAFF,TGTGCCAGCAGCTTAGATTTAATCCAGGGGGGTAACACTGAAGCTTTCTTT
NA,TRBJ2-7,TRBD1,TRBV30,CAYRDRDYEQYF,TGTGCCTATCGGGACAGGGACTACGAGCAGTACTTC
NA,TRBJ1-4,NA,TRBV19,CASSITTNEKLFF,TGTGCCAGTAGTATTACAACTAATGAAAAACTGTTTTTT
NA,TRBJ1-1,NA,TRBV6-5,CASSYSRGSGNTEAFF,TGTGCCAGCAGTTACTCCCGAGGGTCAGGGAACACTGAAGCTTTCTTT
once,TRBJ2-7,TRBD2,TRBV29-1,CSVEVPEGLAYEQYF,TGCAGCGTTGAAGTGCCGGAGGGACTAGCCTACGAGCAGTACTTC
few,TRBJ2-1,TRBD1,TRBV11-2,CASSYQTGPVDGNEQFF,TGTGCCAGCAGCTACCAGACAGGGCCGGTGGATGGGAATGAGCAGTTCTTC
NA,TRBJ1-1,TRBD1,TRBV2,CASGLQGAQTEAFF,TGTGCCAGCGGGCTACAGGGGGCGCAGACTGAAGCTTTCTTT
NA,TRBJ2-2,NA,TRBV5-1,CASSLETPVRGELFF,TGCGCCAGCAGCTTGGAGACACCCGTACGCGGGGAGCTGTTTTTT
NA,TRBJ1-2,NA,TRBV14,CASSQDGTFGLYGYTF,TGTGCCAGCAGCCAAGACGGCACGTTCGGGTTGTATGGCTACACCTTC
NA,TRBJ2-5,TRBD1,TRBV14,CASSQDSTGRETQYF,TGTGCCAGCAGCCAAGATTCGACAGGGCGAGAGACCCAGTACTTC
NA,TRBJ1-3,NA,TRBV3-1/TRBV3-2,CASSSTGYTIYF,TGTGCCAGCAGCTCAACGGGGTACACCATATATTTT
NA,TRBJ1-4,NA,TRBV19,CASSPYINEKLFF,TGTGCCAGTAGTCCGTACATAAATGAAAAACTGTTTTTT